This entry lists 11 T cell receptor beta chains sequenced from one sample in a study of CD8 T cells in Susac syndrome. The RNA input was about 0.5 to 1 ug, and it was reverse transcribed with random hexamers. TCRdb fed the immunoSEQ multiplex PCR reads into MiXCR, producing one record per CDR3 protein. The profile shows approximately 190,000 distinct CDR3 sequences, approximately 95% of them singletons. Sequencing was performed on CD4+ T cells from PBMCs. The receptors shown here come from a human donor in good health.

This clonotype was picked up one time. The chain couples TRBV5-1 to TRBJ2-1; D unresolved. The CDR3 runs to 16 residues. Trimming took off 5 bases at V and 2 bases at J, with 17 bases between the two ends. Per germline, CDR1 SGHRS and CDR2 YFSETQ. CDR3 in amino acids: CASSLRSSGPYNEQFF. Here the CDR3 DNA reads TGCGCCAGCAGTCTCCGCAGCAGTGGGCCCTACAATGAGCAGTTCTTC.

The chain has TRBV4-1 and TRBJ2-2; a weak D match, TRBD1 (6 bases). V was clipped by 1 base and J by 1 base, with 10 bases between them. The CDR3 length is 16 residues. Germline CDR1 MGHRA, CDR2 YSYEKL. In DNA form, the CDR3 reads TGCGCCAGCAGCCAAGTCCCAGGGGTGAACACCGGGGAGCTGTTTTTT. This translates into CASSQVPGVNTGELFF.

V is TRBV4-1 and J is TRBJ1-2, with D hard to call. The CDR3 has 15 residues. V was shortened by 1 base and J by 4 bases, with 13 bases between the two germline ends. Looked up from germline, CDR1 is MGHRA and CDR2 is YSYEKL. The CDR3 loop is CASSQVETESYGYTF. The CDR3 DNA follows: TGCGCCAGCAGCCAAGTGGAGACGGAGAGCTATGGCTACACCTTC.

CDR3 in DNA: TGTGCCAGCAGCCTGAACCCGGGCACAGATACGCAGTATTTT. Translation: CASSLNPGTDTQYF. This rearrangement joins TRBV7-2 to TRBJ2-3; the D is unclear. Deletions cut 5 bases from V and 1 base from J, with 10 bases between. Germline V gene data show CDR1 as SGHTA and CDR2 as FQGNSA. The CDR3 length is 14 residues.

This clonotype is a singleton in its sample. This rearrangement joins TRBV4-1 to TRBJ1-6; D is undetermined. CDR1 is MGHRA, CDR2 YSYEKL, per germline. V lost 1 base and J lost 8, with 12 bases in between. The CDR3 consists of 15 residues. The DNA of the CDR3 is TGCGCCAGCAGCCAAGCGTACCGCCCTGATTCACCCCTCCACTTT. The encoded protein is CASSQAYRPDSPLHF.

The chain links TRBV2 to TRBJ2-1; D is undetermined. The CDR3 is made up of 12 amino acids. V was shortened by 4 bases and J by 7 bases, with 8 bases between the two germline ends. In germline, CDR1 is SNHLY, CDR2 FYNNEI. DNA of the CDR3: TGTGCCAGCAGTGGAATAATGAATGAGCAGTTCTTC. This translates into CASSGIMNEQFF.

The chain uses TRBV6-1 and TRBJ2-4; 7 bases map to TRBD1. The CDR3 length is 13 residues. Trimming cost V 6 bases and J 5 bases; bases outside gene matches: 4. Germline-derived CDR1 and CDR2 are MNHNS and SASEGT. The CDR3: CASRRTGENIQYF. In nucleotides, the CDR3 is TGTGCCAGCAGGCGGACAGGAGAAAACATTCAGTACTTC.

The gene calls are TRBV7-2 and TRBJ1-2, with a possible D match to TRBD1 (5 bases). Trimming pared 5 bases from V and 6 bases from J, leaving 28 bases between. The CDR3 runs 18 residues. Germline CDR1 is SGHTA and CDR2 is FQGNSA. CDR3 nucleotides: TGTGCCAGCAGCCTACTTACCACTCTGGCCGGGGGTTCTGATGGCTACACCTTC. This encodes CASSLLTTLAGGSDGYTF.

In its sample, this clonotype was seen a few times. The chain joins TRBV6-6 to TRBJ2-5; D unresolved. Trimming removed 5 bases from V and 1 base from J, with 5 bases in between. Germline loops: CDR1 MNHNY, CDR2 SVGAGI (reference sequence). This CDR3 has 12 residues. The CDR3 DNA follows: TGTGCCAGCAGTCCTAGCCAAGAGACCCAGTACTTC. Translating gives CASSPSQETQYF.

The chain is built from TRBV20-1 and TRBJ2-5; the match to TRBD2 covers 12 bases. V dropped 5 bases and J dropped 4; count of bases not matched to a gene: 5. Germline V lookup: CDR1 DFQATT, CDR2 SNEGSKA (reference sequence). This CDR3 has 14 residues. The CDR3 region has the DNA TGCAGTGCTGGACTAGCGGGGATGGGAGAGACCCAGTACTTC. This encodes CSAGLAGMGETQYF.

The rearrangement links TRBV7-9 to TRBJ1-2; D is perhaps TRBD1 (5 bases). Trimming took off 2 bases at V and 8 bases at J, with 12 bases between the two ends. Germline V gene lookup returns CDR1 SEHNR and CDR2 FQNEAQ (reference sequence). CDR3 size: 13 residues. The CDR3, as DNA: TGTGCCAGCAGCTTATTCGCAGGGCGCGGCTACACCTTC. Protein sequence: CASSLFAGRGYTF.